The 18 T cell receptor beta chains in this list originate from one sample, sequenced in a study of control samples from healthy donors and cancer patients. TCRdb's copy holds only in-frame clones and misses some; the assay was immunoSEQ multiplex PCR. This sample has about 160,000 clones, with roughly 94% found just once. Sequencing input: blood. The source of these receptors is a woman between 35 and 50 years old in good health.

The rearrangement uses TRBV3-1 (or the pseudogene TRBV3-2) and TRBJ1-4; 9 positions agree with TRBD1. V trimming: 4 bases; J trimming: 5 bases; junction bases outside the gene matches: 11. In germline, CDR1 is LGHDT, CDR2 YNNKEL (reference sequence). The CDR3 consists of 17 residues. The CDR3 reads CASSRLPSGTGNEKLFF. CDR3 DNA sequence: TGTGCCAGCAGCCGATTACCTTCCGGGACAGGGAATGAAAAACTGTTTTTT.

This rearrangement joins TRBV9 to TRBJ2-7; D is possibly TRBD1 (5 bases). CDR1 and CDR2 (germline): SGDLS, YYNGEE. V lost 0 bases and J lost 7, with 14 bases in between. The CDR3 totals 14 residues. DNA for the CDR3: TGTGCCAGCAGCGTAGGCCAGGGCGGTGGGGAGCAGTACTTC. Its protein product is CASSVGQGGGEQYF.

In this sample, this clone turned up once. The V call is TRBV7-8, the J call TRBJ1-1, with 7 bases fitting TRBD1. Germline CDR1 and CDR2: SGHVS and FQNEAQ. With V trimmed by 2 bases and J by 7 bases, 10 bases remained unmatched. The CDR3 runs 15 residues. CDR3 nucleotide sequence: TGTGCCAGCAGCTTAACCGGGACAGTGATAGGTGAAGCTTTCTTT. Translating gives CASSLTGTVIGEAFF.

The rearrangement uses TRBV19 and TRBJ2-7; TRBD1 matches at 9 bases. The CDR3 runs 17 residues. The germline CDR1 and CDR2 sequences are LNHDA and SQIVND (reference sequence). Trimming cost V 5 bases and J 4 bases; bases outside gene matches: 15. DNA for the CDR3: TGTGCCAGTAGTTACTCGGTTGACAGGGGGTTCCTGTACGAGCAGTACTTC. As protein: CASSYSVDRGFLYEQYF.

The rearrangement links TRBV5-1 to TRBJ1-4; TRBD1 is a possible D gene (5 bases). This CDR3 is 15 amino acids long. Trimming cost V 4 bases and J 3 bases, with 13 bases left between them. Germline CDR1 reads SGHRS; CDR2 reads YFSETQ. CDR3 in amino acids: CASSLEGLANEKLFF. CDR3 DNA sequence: TGCGCCAGCAGCCTCGAGGGACTAGCTAATGAAAAACTGTTTTTT.

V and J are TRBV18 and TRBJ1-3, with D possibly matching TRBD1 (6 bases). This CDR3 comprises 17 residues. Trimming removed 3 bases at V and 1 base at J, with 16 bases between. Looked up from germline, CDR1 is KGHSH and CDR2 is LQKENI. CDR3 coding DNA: TGTGCCAGCTCACCTCCTATGGGAAGGGGGTCTGGAAACACCATATATTTT. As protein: CASSPPMGRGSGNTIYF.

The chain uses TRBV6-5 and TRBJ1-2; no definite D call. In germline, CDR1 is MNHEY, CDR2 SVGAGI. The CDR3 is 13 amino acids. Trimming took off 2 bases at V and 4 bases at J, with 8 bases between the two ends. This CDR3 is CASSYGSLYGYTF. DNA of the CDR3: TGTGCCAGCAGTTACGGCTCTCTCTATGGCTACACCTTC.

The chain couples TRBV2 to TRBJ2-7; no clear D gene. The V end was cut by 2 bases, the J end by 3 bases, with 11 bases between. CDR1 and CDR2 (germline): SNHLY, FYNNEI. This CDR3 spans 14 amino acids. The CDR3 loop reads CASSETGRSYEQYF. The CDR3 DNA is TGTGCCAGCAGTGAAACCGGACGGAGCTACGAGCAGTACTTC.

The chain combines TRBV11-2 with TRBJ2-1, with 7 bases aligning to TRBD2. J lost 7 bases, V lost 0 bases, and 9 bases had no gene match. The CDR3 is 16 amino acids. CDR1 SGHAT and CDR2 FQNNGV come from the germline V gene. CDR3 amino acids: CASSLDRDYRTNEQFF. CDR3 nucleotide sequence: TGTGCCAGCAGCTTAGATCGGGACTATCGAACTAATGAGCAGTTCTTC.

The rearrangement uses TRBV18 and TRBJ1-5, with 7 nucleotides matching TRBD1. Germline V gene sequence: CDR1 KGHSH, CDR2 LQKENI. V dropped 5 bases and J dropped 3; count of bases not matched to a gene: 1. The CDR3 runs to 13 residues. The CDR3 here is CASSTGDNQPQHF. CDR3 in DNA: TGTGCCAGCTCAACAGGGGACAATCAGCCCCAGCATTTT.

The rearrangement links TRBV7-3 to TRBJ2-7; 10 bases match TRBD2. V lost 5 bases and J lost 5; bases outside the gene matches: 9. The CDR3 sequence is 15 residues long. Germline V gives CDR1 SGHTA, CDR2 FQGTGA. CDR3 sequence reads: CASSLNSGGSHEQYF. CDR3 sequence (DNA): TGTGCCAGCAGCCTAAATAGCGGGGGGTCCCACGAGCAGTACTTC.

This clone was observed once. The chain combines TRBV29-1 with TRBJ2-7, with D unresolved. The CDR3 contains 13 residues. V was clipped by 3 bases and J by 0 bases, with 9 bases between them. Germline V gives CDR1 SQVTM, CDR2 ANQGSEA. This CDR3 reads CSVEGPSSYEQYF. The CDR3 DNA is TGCAGCGTTGAGGGTCCAAGCTCCTACGAGCAGTACTTC.

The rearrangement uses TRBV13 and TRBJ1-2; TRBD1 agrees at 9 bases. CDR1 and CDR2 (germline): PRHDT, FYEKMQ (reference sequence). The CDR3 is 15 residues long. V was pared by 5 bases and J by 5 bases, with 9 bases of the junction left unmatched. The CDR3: CASSTGQGTRYGYTF. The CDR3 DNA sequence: TGTGCCAGCAGCACGGGACAGGGAACCCGATATGGCTACACCTTC.

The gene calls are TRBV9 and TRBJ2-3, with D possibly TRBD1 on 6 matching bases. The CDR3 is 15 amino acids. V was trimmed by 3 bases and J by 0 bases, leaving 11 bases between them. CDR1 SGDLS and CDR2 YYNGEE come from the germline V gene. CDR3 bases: TGTGCCAGCAGCGCCGGGACAACTAGCACAGATACGCAGTATTTT. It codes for CASSAGTTSTDTQYF.

The CDR3 nucleotides read TGCAGCGTTGCTCAGCGGGCAAGTTATGAGCAGTTCTTC. Its translation is CSVAQRASYEQFF. The chain uses TRBV29-1 and TRBJ2-1, with D maybe TRBD2 (6 bases). V gave up 4 bases and J gave up 8 bases, with 15 bases separating them. The CDR3 is made up of 13 amino acids. Germline V lookup: CDR1 SQVTM, CDR2 ANQGSEA.

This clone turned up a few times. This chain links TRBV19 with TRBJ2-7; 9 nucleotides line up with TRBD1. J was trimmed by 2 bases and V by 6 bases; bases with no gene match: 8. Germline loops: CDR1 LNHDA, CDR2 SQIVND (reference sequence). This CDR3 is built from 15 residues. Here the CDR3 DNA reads TGTGCCAGTAGAACCCGGGACAGGGTCGCCTACGAGCAGTACTTC. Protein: CASRTRDRVAYEQYF. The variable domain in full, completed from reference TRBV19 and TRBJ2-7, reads DGGITQSPKYLFRKEGQNVTLSCEQNLNHDAMYWYRQDPGQGLRLIYYSQIVNDFQKGDIAEGYSVSREKKESFPLTVTSAQKNPTAFYLCASRTRDRVAYEQYFGPGTRLTVT.

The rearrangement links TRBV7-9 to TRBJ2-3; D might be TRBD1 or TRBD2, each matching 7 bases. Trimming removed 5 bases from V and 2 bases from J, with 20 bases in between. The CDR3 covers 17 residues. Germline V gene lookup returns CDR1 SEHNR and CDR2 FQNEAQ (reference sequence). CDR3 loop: CASSPRGGSRITDTQYF. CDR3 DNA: TGTGCCAGCAGCCCCAGGGGGGGGTCCCGAATCACAGATACGCAGTATTTT.

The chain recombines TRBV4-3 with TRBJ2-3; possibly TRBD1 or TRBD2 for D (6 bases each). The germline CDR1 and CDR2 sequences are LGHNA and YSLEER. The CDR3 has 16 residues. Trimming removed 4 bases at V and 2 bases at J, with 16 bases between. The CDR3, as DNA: TGCGCCAGCAGCCCGGGGGTAGGGGGGTTCACAGATACGCAGTATTTT. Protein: CASSPGVGGFTDTQYF.